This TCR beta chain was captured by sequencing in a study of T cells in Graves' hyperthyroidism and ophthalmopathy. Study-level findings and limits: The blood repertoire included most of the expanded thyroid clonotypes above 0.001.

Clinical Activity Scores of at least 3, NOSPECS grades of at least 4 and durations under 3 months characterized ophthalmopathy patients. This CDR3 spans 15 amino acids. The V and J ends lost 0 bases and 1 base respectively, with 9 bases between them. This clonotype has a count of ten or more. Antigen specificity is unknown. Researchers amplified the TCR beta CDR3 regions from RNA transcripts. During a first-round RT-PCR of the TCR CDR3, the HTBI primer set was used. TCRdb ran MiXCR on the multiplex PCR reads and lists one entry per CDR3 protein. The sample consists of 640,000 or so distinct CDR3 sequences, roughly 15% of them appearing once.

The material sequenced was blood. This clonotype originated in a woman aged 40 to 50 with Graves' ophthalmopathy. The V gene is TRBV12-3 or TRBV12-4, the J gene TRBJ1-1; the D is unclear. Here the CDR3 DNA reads TGTGCCAGCAGTTTAGCCGGGAGAGCGAACACTGAAGCTTTCTTT. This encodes CASSLAGRANTEAFF.